This T cell receptor (beta chain) was captured by sequencing in a study of metastatic and nonmetastatic thyroid tumors. Every patient was untreated before thyroid surgery. CDR3 size: 13 residues. Germline V CDR1 and CDR2: MGHRA, YSYEKL. This clone was seen ten or more times. No antigen is known for it. Compared with germline, one end of the junction differs, possibly owing to a read error. The sample holds other DNA sequences that translate to the same CDR3. As handled by the study authors: Researchers built a distant-metastasis classifier for papillary thyroid cancer that drew on CDR3 differences across clinicopathological groups. With MiXCR, TCRdb reprocessed the PCR reads. It is TCRdb's table, rather than the study itself, that gives the V and J calls and clone size. The sample has tens of thousands of clones, over 12% seen once; the top ten hold around 7%. Whole-study results and caveats: Malignant thyroid tumors reportedly had TCR beta diversity that was significantly higher than in benign nodules, in blood and tumor.

Sequenced sample: blood. The chain links TRBV4-1 to TRBJ1-4, with a tentative D call TRBD1 (6 bases). The source is a male donor with papillary thyroid cancer or a benign thyroid nodule (not recorded which). Some clones in this sample may be carry-over from other donors' samples. Here the CDR3 reads CASSGGQNEKLFF. The CDR3, as DNA: TGCGCCAGCAGTGGAGGACAGAATGAAAAACTGTTTTTC.